The 11 T cell receptor beta chains below all came from one sample that was sequenced in a study of spatial heterogeneity in lung cancer. TCRdb itself ran the 5' RACE reads through MiXCR, one entry per CDR3 protein. This sample carries approximately 93,000 distinct CDR3 sequences, roughly a fifth of them seen once, and the ten largest clones take just over 20%. Specified time point: blood at routine non-recurrence follow-up after resection. The specimen comprised PBMCs, sampled at follow-up. The source is a male donor with early-stage non-small cell lung cancer.

The chain has TRBV6-6 and TRBJ1-2; D ambiguous. Between the trimmed V and J ends, which lost 7 bases and 8 bases, there was a span of 14 bases. This CDR3 has 12 amino acids. CDR1 MNHNY and CDR2 SVGAGI come from the germline V gene (reference sequence). The CDR3 here is CASTFDINGYTF. Written as DNA, the CDR3 is TGTGCCAGCACTTTCGACATAAACGGCTACACCTTC.

The chain couples TRBV3-1 to TRBJ2-1; 10 bases are shared with TRBD2. This CDR3 region has 15 residues. Per germline, CDR1 LGHDT and CDR2 YNNKEL (reference sequence). Trimming removed 0 bases from V and 8 bases from J; junction bases left unmatched: 4. CDR3 protein: CASSQDPSGSDEQFF. The DNA of the CDR3 is TGTGCCAGCAGCCAAGATCCTAGCGGGAGCGATGAGCAGTTCTTC.

This clonotype was seen ten or more times. This chain joins TRBV6-5 and TRBJ1-2, with D unclear. The CDR3 length is 13 residues. V lost 2 bases to trimming and J lost 3 bases, with 7 bases between them. Germline assignment: CDR1 MNHEY and CDR2 SVGAGI. CDR3 sequence: CASSYGEDYGYTF. CDR3 coding DNA: TGTGCCAGCAGTTACGGGGAAGACTATGGCTACACCTTC.

The table lists this clonotype with a few counts. V usage is TRBV7-9 and J usage is TRBJ2-7; no firm D call. V dropped 5 bases and J dropped 6 bases, with 8 bases sitting between them. The germline gives CDR1 SEHNR, CDR2 FQNEAQ (reference sequence). The CDR3 loop spans 11 amino acids. CDR3 nucleotide sequence: TGTGCCAGCAGCCCGGTCGCCGAGCAGTACGTC. It specifies CASSPVAEQYV.

This clonotype was observed a handful of times. The genes are TRBV5-1 and TRBJ2-2; 7 positions match TRBD2. The CDR3 spans 17 residues. The germline CDR1 and CDR2 sequences are SGHRS and YFSETQ. Trimming took 0 bases from V and 4 from J; bases not matched to a gene: 9. This CDR3 reads CASSLAGQAGTTGELFF. The CDR3 DNA reads TGCGCCAGCAGCTTGGCGGGTCAAGCGGGGACCACCGGGGAGCTGTTTTTT.

The chain carries TRBV24-1 and TRBJ2-3, with a possible D match to TRBD2 (6 bases). With 4 bases removed from V and 3 bases from J, the gap between germline ends came to 19 bases. Germline CDR1 and CDR2: KGHDR and SFDVKD. The CDR3 covers 17 residues. CDR3 loop: CATSDPSSASGTDTQYF. In DNA, the CDR3 is TGTGCCACCAGTGACCCTTCTAGCGCCAGTGGTACAGATACGCAGTATTTT.

The gene calls are TRBV6-5 and TRBJ2-3; 7 nucleotides align to TRBD1. The trim removed 5 bases at V and 2 bases at J, leaving 7 bases unmatched. From germline, CDR1 is MNHEY and CDR2 SVGAGI. The CDR3 has 15 residues. In DNA, the CDR3 is TGTGCCAGCAGTCCCACAGGGGATTACACAGATACGCAGTATTTT. Its protein product is CASSPTGDYTDTQYF.

The chain carries TRBV11-2 and TRBJ1-1; D is possibly TRBD1 (5 bases). Germline V gene sequence: CDR1 SGHAT, CDR2 FQNNGV. This CDR3 is built from 14 residues. V dropped 5 bases and J dropped 4 bases, with 14 bases sitting between them. CDR3 sequence: CASSRPRQGTEAFF. CDR3 sequence (DNA): TGTGCCAGCAGCCGCCCGCGCCAGGGCACTGAAGCTTTCTTT.

On this clonotype: This could be a read error, since a much larger clone is one nucleotide away. The V and J genes are TRBV6-2 or TRBV6-3 and TRBJ2-7; D gene unclear. Germline V CDR1 and CDR2: MNHEY, SVGEGT. The CDR3 covers 14 residues. The V and J ends lost 6 bases and 5 bases respectively, with 17 bases between them. CDR3: CASRVRSKAHEQYF. For the CDR3, the DNA is TGTGCCAGCAGGGTTCGGAGCAAGGCCCACGAGCAGTACTTC.

This clonotype was counted only a few times. V usage is TRBV18 and J usage is TRBJ2-3; D may be TRBD2 (5 bases). Germline CDR1 KGHSH, CDR2 LQKENI. Trimming took 3 bases from V and 2 from J, leaving 9 bases between them. The length of the CDR3 is 14 residues. The CDR3: CASSPDLSTDTQYF. Here the CDR3 DNA reads TGTGCCAGCTCACCGGACTTGTCCACAGATACGCAGTATTTT.

This clonotype turned up a few times. CDR3 region: CASSLNSGNQPQHF. The CDR3 DNA reads TGTGCCAGCAGCCTAAATTCAGGCAATCAGCCCCAGCATTTT. The chain joins TRBV12-3 or TRBV12-4 to TRBJ1-5; D remains unclear. The germline V and J ends were trimmed by 6 bases and 2 bases, with 11 bases remaining between them. CDR3 length: 14 residues.